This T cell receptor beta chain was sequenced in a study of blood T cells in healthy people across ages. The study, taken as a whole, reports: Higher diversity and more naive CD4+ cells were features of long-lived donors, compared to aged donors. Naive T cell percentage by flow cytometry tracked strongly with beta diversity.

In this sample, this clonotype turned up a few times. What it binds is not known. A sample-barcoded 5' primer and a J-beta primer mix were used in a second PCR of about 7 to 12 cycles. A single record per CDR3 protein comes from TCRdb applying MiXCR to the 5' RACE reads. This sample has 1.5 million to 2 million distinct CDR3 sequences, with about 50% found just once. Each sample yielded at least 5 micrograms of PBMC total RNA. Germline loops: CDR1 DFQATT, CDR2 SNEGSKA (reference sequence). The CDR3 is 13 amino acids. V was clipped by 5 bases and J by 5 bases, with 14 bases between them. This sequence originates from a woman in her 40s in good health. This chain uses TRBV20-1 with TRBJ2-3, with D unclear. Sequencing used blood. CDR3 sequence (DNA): TGCAGTGCTTATCTCCTAGGTGGAGATACGCAGTATTTT. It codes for CSAYLLGGDTQYF.